These T cell receptor beta chains were read from a single sample in a study of low-dose radiotherapy and immunotherapy resistance in tumors. MiXCR, applied by TCRdb to the reads, yields one record per CDR3 protein. The sample contains some 52,000 distinct CDR3 sequences, around a third of which appear only once. The sequencing here drew on PBMCs, taken after low-dose radiotherapy plus immunotherapy. The receptor source for this set is a male donor with rectosigmoid adenocarcinoma. Each CDR3 is given with its conserved first and last residue. D genes are given only for firm matches. Expanded clones get a size class; other rows say once, few or many, or leave the size out.

>once|TRBD1|TRBJ1-6|TRBV7-8
CASGTGQSHSPLHF
TGTGCCAGCGGGACAGGTCAATCCCATTCACCCCTCCACTTT
>many|-|TRBJ2-3|TRBV28
CASSLPSSTDTQYF
TGTGCCAGCAGTCTCCCTAGTAGCACAGATACGCAGTATTTT
>many|TRBD2|TRBJ2-3|TRBV5-1
CASSRSGSWTDTQYF
TGCGCCAGCAGCCGAAGCGGGAGCTGGACAGATACGCAGTATTTT
>many|-|TRBJ1-6|TRBV28
CASRGSPKNSPLHF
TGTGCCAGCAGGGGGAGCCCTAAAAATTCACCCCTCCACTTT
>many|TRBD1|TRBJ2-3|TRBV27
CASSSSRTGGYTDTQYF
TGTGCCAGCAGTTCTTCCCGGACAGGGGGCTACACAGATACGCAGTATTTT
>many|TRBD2|TRBJ2-2|TRBV6-2/TRBV6-3
CASRPPGLAPGELFF
TGTGCCAGCAGGCCCCCGGGACTAGCACCCGGGGAGCTGTTTTTT
>many|TRBD2|TRBJ2-2|TRBV29-1
CSVELATGELFF
TGCAGCGTGGAACTAGCGACCGGGGAGCTGTTTTTT
>-|-|TRBJ2-3|TRBV5-4
CASPQTLSTDMQYF
TGTGCCAGCCCCCAAACCCTCTCAACAGATATGCAGTATTTT
>few|TRBD1|TRBJ2-1|TRBV10-3
CAISEEGTGARGRSYNEQFF
TGTGCCATCAGTGAAGAGGGGACAGGGGCCCGAGGACGCTCCTACAATGAGCAGTTCTTC
>-|-|TRBJ1-2|TRBV6-6
CASSEAGGGYGYTF
TGTGCCAGCAGTGAAGCAGGAGGGGGCTATGGCTACACCTTC
>many|TRBD1|TRBJ2-4|TRBV2
CASSADRGHKNIQYF
TGTGCCAGCAGCGCGGACAGGGGGCACAAAAACATTCAGTACTTC
>many|TRBD1|TRBJ1-5|TRBV28
CASRSQGQENQPQHF
TGTGCCAGCAGATCCCAGGGACAGGAAAATCAGCCCCAGCATTTT
>many|-|TRBJ2-7|TRBV7-2
CASSLAWTGEQYF
TGTGCCAGCAGCTTAGCGTGGACTGGCGAGCAGTACTTC
>many|-|TRBJ2-3|TRBV4-3
CASSYRGADSLTDTQYF
TGCGCCAGCAGCTATCGGGGTGCAGACTCACTCACAGATACGCAGTATTTT
>-|-|TRBJ2-1|TRBV28
CASSASDRSWLYNEQFF
TGTGCCAGCAGCGCTAGCGATCGTTCTTGGCTATACAATGAGCAGTTCTTC
>many|-|TRBJ1-5|TRBV4-1
CASSQGMTAASNQPQHF
TGCGCCAGCAGCCAAGGTATGACAGCCGCTAGCAATCAGCCCCAGCATTTT
>-|TRBD2|TRBJ2-1|TRBV19
CASKGLGTSGSDWNEQFF
TGTGCCAGTAAAGGGCTCGGGACTAGCGGGAGCGATTGGAATGAGCAGTTCTTC
>-|-|TRBJ2-2|TRBV24-1
CATSDLPWRRTNTGELFF
TGTGCCACCAGTGATTTGCCTTGGCGGAGAACGAACACCGGGGAGCTGTTTTTT
>many|TRBD1|TRBJ1-2|TRBV28
CASSPGTANYGYTF
TGTGCCAGCAGCCCTGGGACAGCTAACTATGGCTACACCTTC
>-|TRBD2|TRBJ2-5|TRBV6-5
CASSYLLAGGPGTQYF
TGTGCCAGCAGTTACCTCCTAGCGGGGGGGCCTGGGACCCAGTACTTC
>many|TRBD1|TRBJ1-5|TRBV28
CASSLRQGGYQPQHF
TGTGCCAGCAGTTTAAGACAGGGGGGATATCAGCCCCAGCATTTT
>many|TRBD1|TRBJ2-7|TRBV25-1
CASSAGDRYSEQYF
TGTGCCAGCAGTGCAGGGGACAGATATAGCGAGCAGTACTTC
>many|-|TRBJ2-6|TRBV27
CASSWTASGANVLTF
TGTGCCAGCAGTTGGACAGCCTCTGGGGCCAACGTCCTGACTTTC
>once|-|TRBJ2-4|TRBV6-8
CASTPGQSSWGNIQYF
TGTGCCAGCACCCCTGGACAGTCGTCCTGGGGAAACATTCAGTACTTC
>many|-|TRBJ1-5|TRBV7-2
CASSLAGGSNQPQHF
TGTGCCAGCAGCTTAGCCGGGGGTAGCAATCAGCCCCAGCATTTT
>many|TRBD1|TRBJ2-3|TRBV7-2
CASSQGADTQYF
TGTGCCAGCAGCCAGGGGGCAGATACGCAGTATTTT
>few|-|TRBJ1-2|TRBV5-1
CASSLGTVSNYGYTF
TGCGCCAGCAGCTTGGGGACCGTATCTAACTATGGCTACACCTTC
>many|-|TRBJ2-1|TRBV10-3
CAISEQTSQDEQFF
TGTGCCATCAGTGAGCAAACTAGCCAAGATGAGCAGTTCTTC
>many|-|TRBJ2-2|TRBV10-3
CAISAVGTGELFF
TGTGCCATCAGTGCGGTGGGGACCGGGGAGCTGTTTTTT
>-|TRBD1|TRBJ2-7|TRBV9
CASSPLGQGLSEYSYEQYF
TGTGCCAGCAGCCCCTTGGGACAGGGGCTTAGCGAATACTCCTACGAGCAGTACTTC
>many|-|TRBJ2-6|TRBV12-3/TRBV12-4
CAIRRGNGANVLTF
TGTGCCATCAGAAGGGGGAATGGGGCCAACGTCCTGACTTTC
>-|TRBD2|TRBJ2-3|TRBV4-2
CASSQVLAGSTDTQYF
TGTGCCAGCAGCCAAGTGCTAGCGGGGAGCACAGATACGCAGTATTTT
>-|TRBD1|TRBJ2-7|TRBV6-2/TRBV6-3
CASTNRGHSYEQYF
TGTGCCAGCACCAACAGGGGACACTCCTACGAGCAGTACTTC
>-|-|TRBJ1-4|TRBV2
CASSEGATNEKLFF
TGTGCCAGCAGCGAGGGCGCAACTAATGAAAAACTGTTTTTT
>many|TRBD2|TRBJ2-2|TRBV18
CASSQLSGTNTGELFF
TGTGCCAGCTCACAACTTAGCGGGACAAACACCGGGGAGCTGTTTTTT
>few|-|TRBJ2-7|TRBV7-2
CASSLDPTYEQYF
TGTGCCAGCAGCTTGGATCCCACCTACGAGCAGTACTTC
>-|-|TRBJ2-1|TRBV4-3
CASSQGAYNEQFF
TGCGCCAGCAGCCAAGGGGCTTACAATGAGCAGTTCTTC